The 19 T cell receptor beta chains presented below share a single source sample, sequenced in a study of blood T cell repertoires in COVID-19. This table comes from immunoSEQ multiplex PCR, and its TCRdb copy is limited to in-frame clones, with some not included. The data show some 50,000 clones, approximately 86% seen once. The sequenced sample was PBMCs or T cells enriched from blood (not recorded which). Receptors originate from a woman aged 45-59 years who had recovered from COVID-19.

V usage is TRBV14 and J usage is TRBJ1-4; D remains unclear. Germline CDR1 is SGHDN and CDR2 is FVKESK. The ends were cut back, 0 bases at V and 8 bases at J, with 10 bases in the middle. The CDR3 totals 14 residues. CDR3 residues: CASSQDLVTEKLFF. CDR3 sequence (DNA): TGTGCCAGCAGCCAAGATCTAGTCACAGAAAAACTGTTTTTT.

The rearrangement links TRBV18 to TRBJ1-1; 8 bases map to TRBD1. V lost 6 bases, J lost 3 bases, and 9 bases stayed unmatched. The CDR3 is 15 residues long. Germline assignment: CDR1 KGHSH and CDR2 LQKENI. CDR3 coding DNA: TGTGCCAGCTCCCGACAGGGGCCGGGGGACACTGAAGCTTTCTTT. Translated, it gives CASSRQGPGDTEAFF.

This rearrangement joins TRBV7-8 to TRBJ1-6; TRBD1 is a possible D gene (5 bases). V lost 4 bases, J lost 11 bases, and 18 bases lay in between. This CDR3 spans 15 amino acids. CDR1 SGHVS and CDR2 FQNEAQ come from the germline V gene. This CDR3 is CASSSGTAGFAPLHF. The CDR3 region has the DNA TGTGCCAGCAGCTCGGGTACTGCAGGGTTTGCACCCCTCCACTTT.

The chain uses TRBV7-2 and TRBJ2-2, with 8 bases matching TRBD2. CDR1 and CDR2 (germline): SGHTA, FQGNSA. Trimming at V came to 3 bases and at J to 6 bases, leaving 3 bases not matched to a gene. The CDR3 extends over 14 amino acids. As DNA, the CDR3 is TGTGCCAGCAGCTTCAGCGGGAGATCCGGGGAGCTGTTTTTT. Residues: CASSFSGRSGELFF.

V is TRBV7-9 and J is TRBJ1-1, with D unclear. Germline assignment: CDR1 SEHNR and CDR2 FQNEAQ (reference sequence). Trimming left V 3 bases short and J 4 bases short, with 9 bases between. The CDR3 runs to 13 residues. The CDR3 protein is CASSLAGITEAFF. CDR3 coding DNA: TGTGCCAGCAGCTTGGCCGGGATCACTGAAGCTTTCTTT. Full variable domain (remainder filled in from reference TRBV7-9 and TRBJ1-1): DTGVSQNPRHKITKRGQNVTFRCDPISEHNRLYWYRQTLGQGPEFLTYFQNEAQLEKSRLLSDRFSAERPKGSFSTLEIQRTEQGDSAMYLCASSLAGITEAFFGQGTRLTVV.

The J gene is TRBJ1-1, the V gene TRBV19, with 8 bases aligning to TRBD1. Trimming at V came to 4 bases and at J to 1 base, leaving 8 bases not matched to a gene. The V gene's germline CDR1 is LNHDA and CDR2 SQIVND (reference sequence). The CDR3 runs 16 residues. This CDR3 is CASSTPGGASNTEAFF. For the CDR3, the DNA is TGTGCCAGTAGTACTCCAGGGGGCGCGTCGAACACTGAAGCTTTCTTT.

The CDR3 nucleotides are TGCGCCAGCAGGTTAGGACAGGGGGCGAACGAGCAGTACTTC. Amino acids: CASRLGQGANEQYF. The gene calls are TRBV10-2 and TRBJ2-7, with 11 bases identical to TRBD1. V was pared by 6 bases and J by 5 bases, with 6 bases of the junction left unmatched. The germline gives CDR1 WSHSY, CDR2 SAAADI. The CDR3 has 14 residues.

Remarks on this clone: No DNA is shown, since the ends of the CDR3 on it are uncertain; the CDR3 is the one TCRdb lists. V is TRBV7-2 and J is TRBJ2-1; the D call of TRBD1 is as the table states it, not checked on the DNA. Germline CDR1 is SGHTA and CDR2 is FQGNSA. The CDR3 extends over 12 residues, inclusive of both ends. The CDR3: CASSFGQGAKFF.

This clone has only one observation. The CDR3 loop reads CASRRQGDEKLFF. As DNA, the CDR3 is TGTGCCAGTCGGAGGCAGGGGGATGAAAAACTGTTTTTT. V is TRBV2 and J is TRBJ1-4; 7 nucleotides agree with TRBD1. The CDR3 extends over 13 amino acids. Germline CDR1 is SNHLY and CDR2 is FYNNEI. Losses at the gene ends were 9 bases for V and 6 bases for J; bases not matched to a gene: 7.

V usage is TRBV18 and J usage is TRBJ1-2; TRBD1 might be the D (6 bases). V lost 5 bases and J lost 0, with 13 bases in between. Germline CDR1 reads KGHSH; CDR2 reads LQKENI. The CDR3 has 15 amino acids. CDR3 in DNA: TGTGCCAGCTCAGACACAGGGCGTACTAACTATGGCTACACCTTC. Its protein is CASSDTGRTNYGYTF.

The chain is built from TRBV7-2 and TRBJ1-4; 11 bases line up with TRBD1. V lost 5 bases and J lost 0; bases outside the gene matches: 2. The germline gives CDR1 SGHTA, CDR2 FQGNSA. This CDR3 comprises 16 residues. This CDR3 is CASSGQGASTNEKLFF. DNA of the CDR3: TGTGCCAGCAGCGGACAGGGGGCTTCAACTAATGAAAAACTGTTTTTT.

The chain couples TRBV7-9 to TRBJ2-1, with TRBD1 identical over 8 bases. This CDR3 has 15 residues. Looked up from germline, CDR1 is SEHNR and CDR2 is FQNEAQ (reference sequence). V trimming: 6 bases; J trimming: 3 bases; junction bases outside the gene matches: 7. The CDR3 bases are TGTGCCAGCAGGGGAACAGGGGGGCTCTACAATGAGCAGTTCTTC. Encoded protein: CASRGTGGLYNEQFF.

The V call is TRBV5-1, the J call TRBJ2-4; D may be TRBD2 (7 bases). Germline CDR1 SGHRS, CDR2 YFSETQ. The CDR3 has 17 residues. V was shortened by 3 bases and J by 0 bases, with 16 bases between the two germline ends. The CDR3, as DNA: TGCGCCAGCAGCTCCCCGGGAGGACAGCTAGCCAAAAACATTCAGTACTTC. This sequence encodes CASSSPGGQLAKNIQYF.

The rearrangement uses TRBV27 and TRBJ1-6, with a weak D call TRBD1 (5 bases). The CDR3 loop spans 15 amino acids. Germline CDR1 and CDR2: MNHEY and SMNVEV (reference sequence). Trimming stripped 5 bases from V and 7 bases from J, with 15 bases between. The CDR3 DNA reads TGTGCCAGCAGTCCGACGGGGGTAGGGAATTCACCCCTCCACTTT. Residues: CASSPTGVGNSPLHF.

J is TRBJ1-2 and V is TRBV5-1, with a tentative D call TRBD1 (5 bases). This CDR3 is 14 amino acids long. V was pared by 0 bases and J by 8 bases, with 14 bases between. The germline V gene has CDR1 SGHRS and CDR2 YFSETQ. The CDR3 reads CASSLAGASEGYTF. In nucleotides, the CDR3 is TGCGCCAGCAGCTTGGCTGGGGCTTCGGAAGGCTACACCTTC.

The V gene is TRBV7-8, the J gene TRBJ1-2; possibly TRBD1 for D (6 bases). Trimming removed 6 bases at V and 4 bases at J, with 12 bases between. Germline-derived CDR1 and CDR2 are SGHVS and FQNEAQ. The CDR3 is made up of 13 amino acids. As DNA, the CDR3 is TGTGCCAGCAGTCAGGACAGAAGCTATGGCTACACCTTC. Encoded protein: CASSQDRSYGYTF. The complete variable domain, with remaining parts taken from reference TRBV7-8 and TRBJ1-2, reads GAGVSQSPRYKVAKRGQDVALRCDPISGHVSLFWYQQALGQGPEFLTYFQNEAQLDKSGLPSDRFFAERPEGSVSTLKIQRTQQEDSAVYLCASSQDRSYGYTFGSGTRLTVV.

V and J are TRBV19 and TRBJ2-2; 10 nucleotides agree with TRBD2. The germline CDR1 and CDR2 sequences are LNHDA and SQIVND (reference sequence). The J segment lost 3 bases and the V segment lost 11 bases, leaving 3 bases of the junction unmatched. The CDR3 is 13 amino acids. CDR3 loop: CAASGGYTGELFF. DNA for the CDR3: TGTGCCGCTAGCGGGGGCTACACCGGGGAGCTGTTTTTT.

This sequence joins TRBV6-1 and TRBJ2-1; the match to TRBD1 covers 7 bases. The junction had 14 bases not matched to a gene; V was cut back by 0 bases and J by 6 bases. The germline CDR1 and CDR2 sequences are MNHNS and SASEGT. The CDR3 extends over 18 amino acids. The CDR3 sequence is CASSEAGRGLWSSNEQFF. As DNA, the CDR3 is TGTGCCAGCAGTGAAGCCGGTAGGGGGCTTTGGTCGAGCAATGAGCAGTTCTTC.

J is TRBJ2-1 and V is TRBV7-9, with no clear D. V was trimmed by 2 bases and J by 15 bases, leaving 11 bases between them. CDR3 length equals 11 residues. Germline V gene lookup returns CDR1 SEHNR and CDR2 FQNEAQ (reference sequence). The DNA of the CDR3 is TGTGCCAGCAGCTTAAGCGTTAACTTGTTCTTC. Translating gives CASSLSVNLFF. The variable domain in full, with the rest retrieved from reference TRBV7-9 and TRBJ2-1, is DTGVSQNPRHKITKRGQNVTFRCDPISEHNRLYWYRQTLGQGPEFLTYFQNEAQLEKSRLLSDRFSAERPKGSFSTLEIQRTEQGDSAMYLCASSLSVNLFFGPGTRLTVL.